This T cell receptor beta chain was recorded in a study of siplizumab effects on memory and regulatory T cells (dated by TCRdb to about 2019). For the study in its entirety: The study examined how the anti-CD2 antibody siplizumab affects alloreactive T-cell subsets in allogeneic mixed lymphocyte reactions built from human PBMCs.

Overall study outcomes, separate from this receptor: Because sequences below about 10^-5 frequency were poorly captured, only a minor fraction of alloreactive clones could be mapped to unstimulated subsets. Siplizumab significantly reduced the cumulative frequency of alloreactive sequences traceable to unstimulated CD4+ memory T cells. About 80-96% of proliferating CD4+ or CD8+ clones could not be given a naive or memory phenotype. Unstimulated naive T cells appeared more diverse than memory T cells, and naive cells seemed to contribute substantially to the alloresponse. Of the alloreactive CD4+ clones that could be mapped, the Treg-derived share averaged roughly 73% with siplizumab compared with roughly 27% in control reactions. Whether proliferating Tregs from siplizumab cultures were suppressive was not functionally confirmed.

Remarks on this clone: Its antigen has not been determined. No base quality values were provided; no much bigger clone lies one nucleotide off.

Sorted unstimulated T cells and proliferating T cells recovered from mixed lymphocyte reactions were subjected to TCRbeta CDR3 sequencing. Fresh whole blood from approximately 11 HLA-typed healthy donors served as the source for isolating PBMCs. To map where alloreactive clones came from, unstimulated CD4+ regulatory T cells were FACS-sorted. Libraries were constructed by the immunoSEQ multiplex PCR assay. About 10^5 TCR templates per sample were assayed by the deep sequencing platform. Genomic DNA extracted from sorted T cells was used for TCRbeta CDR3 sequencing. As for the authors' bioinformatics: The R programming language was used for clonal analysis of TCRbeta CDR3 data. Unstimulated samples were compared with post-reaction CFSE-low samples to define alloreactive CD4+ and CD8+ clones. Regulatory or non-regulatory origin of alloreactive CD4+ clones was assigned by matching sequences to the sorted unstimulated Treg and non-Treg repertoires. Drawn from immuneACCESS, this table holds only the in-frame rearrangements with V and J called that TCRdb kept. Clones are partly lost; checked studies trace under half to an unresolved V gene and leave the rest unexplained. The D gene and trimming were derived from the DNA, and the V and J assignments and clone size from that table. The sample yields 95,000 to 110,000 clones; 93% were counted once. The ten most abundant clones make up 0.55% to 0.8% of the sample.

Material: Tregs sorted from blood. The receptor comes from a human donor in good health.

The nucleotides read TGTGCCAGCTCACTCGACGAGGGCGCCCCTTATGGCTACACCTTC. It translates as CASSLDEGAPYGYTF. The sequence joins TRBV18 to TRBJ1-2, with no reliable assignment of the D segment. CDR1 and CDR2, looked up from the germline V gene, are KGHSH and LQKENI. Deletion took 4 bases off V and 5 bases off J, with a span of 17 bases between the germline ends. Taken from cysteine to phenylalanine, the CDR3 has 15 residues. The only DNA kept is the CDR3, 45 bases in frame from the first base.